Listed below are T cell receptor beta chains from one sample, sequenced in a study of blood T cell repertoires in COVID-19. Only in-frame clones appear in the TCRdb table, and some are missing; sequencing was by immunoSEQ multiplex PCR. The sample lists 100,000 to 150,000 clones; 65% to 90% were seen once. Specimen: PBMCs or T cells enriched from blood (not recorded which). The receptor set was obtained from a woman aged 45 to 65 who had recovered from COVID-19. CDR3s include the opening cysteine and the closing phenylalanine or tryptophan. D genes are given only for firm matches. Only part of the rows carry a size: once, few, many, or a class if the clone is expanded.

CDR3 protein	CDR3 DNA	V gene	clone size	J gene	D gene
CASSSDGQTTYEQYF	TGCGCCAGCAGCTCGGACGGACAAACTACCTACGAGCAGTACTTC	TRBV5-1	NA	TRBJ2-7	NA
CASRQGVNEQFF	TGCGCCAGCCGACAGGGGGTCAATGAGCAGTTCTTC	TRBV5-1	NA	TRBJ2-1	TRBD1
CASSGQGSWSPLHF	TGTGCCAGCAGTGGGCAGGGATCATGGTCACCCCTCCACTTT	TRBV2	NA	TRBJ1-6	NA
CASSLATGYEAFF	TGTGCCAGCAGTTTGGCAACAGGGTATGAAGCTTTCTTT	TRBV27	NA	TRBJ1-1	NA
CASSPKSGRDTQYF	TGTGCCAGCTCACCGAAAAGTGGGAGGGATACGCAGTATTTT	TRBV18	NA	TRBJ2-3	NA
CAWSVAENQPQHF	TGTGCCTGGAGTGTAGCGGAAAATCAGCCCCAGCATTTT	TRBV30	NA	TRBJ1-5	NA
CASSLDPAYEQYF	TGTGCCAGCAGCTTAGATCCAGCCTACGAGCAGTACTTC	TRBV11-2	NA	TRBJ2-7	NA
CASKRNRGFEDYGYTF	TGTGCCAGTAAAAGGAACCGGGGTTTTGAAGACTATGGCTACACCTTC	TRBV19	few	TRBJ1-2	NA
CASSTGQGKGVGQPQHF	TGTGCCAGCAGTACGGGACAGGGGAAGGGGGTCGGTCAGCCCCAGCATTTT	TRBV27	NA	TRBJ1-5	TRBD1
CASSHDRGLGGNTEAFF	TGTGCCAGCAGTCACGACAGGGGGCTTGGAGGGAACACTGAAGCTTTCTTT	TRBV27	NA	TRBJ1-1	TRBD1
CASSLGAGQETQYF	TGTGCCAGCAGCTTAGGAGCAGGCCAAGAGACCCAGTACTTC	TRBV11-2	NA	TRBJ2-5	NA
CATSREASPNTGELFF	TGTGCCACCAGCAGAGAGGCTAGCCCGAACACCGGGGAGCTGTTTTTT	TRBV15	once	TRBJ2-2	NA
CASSATPHPGRGNSPLHF	TGTGCCAGCAGTGCGACCCCCCACCCCGGACGGGGAAATTCACCCCTCCACTTT	TRBV27	NA	TRBJ1-6	NA
CASSPGSAYGYTF	TGTGCCAGCTCACCCGGGTCAGCTTATGGCTACACCTTC	TRBV18	few	TRBJ1-2	NA
CASSQESRGSSGELFF	TGCGCCAGCAGCCAAGAGTCCCGGGGATCGTCCGGGGAGCTGTTTTTT	TRBV4-1	NA	TRBJ2-2	NA
CASSQGAWKTQYF	TGTGCCAGCAGCCAGGGGGCTTGGAAGACCCAGTACTTC	TRBV14	NA	TRBJ2-5	NA
CASSEWRQGGTEAFF	TGTGCCAGCAGTGAATGGCGGCAGGGCGGCACTGAAGCTTTCTTT	TRBV2	NA	TRBJ1-1	NA
CASSPQGGTYNEQFF	TGTGCCAGCAGTCCCCAAGGGGGTACCTACAATGAGCAGTTCTTC	TRBV6-6	NA	TRBJ2-1	NA
CASSPDRANYGYTF	TGTGCCAGCTCACCGGACAGAGCTAACTATGGCTACACCTTC	TRBV18	NA	TRBJ1-2	NA
CASSRKQGSNSYEQYF	TGTGCCAGTAGTAGAAAACAGGGTTCAAACTCCTACGAGCAGTACTTC	TRBV19	NA	TRBJ2-7	NA
CAWRRGMGQGTYGYTF	TGTGCCTGGAGGAGAGGGATGGGACAGGGGACCTATGGCTACACCTTC	TRBV30	NA	TRBJ1-2	TRBD1
CASSHSAGAGTGELFF	TGTGCCAGCAGCCATTCGGCAGGGGCTGGCACCGGGGAGCTGTTTTTT	TRBV11-2	once	TRBJ2-2	NA
CASSAGVGGYTF	TGTGCCAGCAGCGCAGGGGTGGGTGGCTACACCTTC	TRBV3-1/TRBV3-2	few	TRBJ1-2	NA
CASSELDRAGGYTF	TGTGCCAGCAGTGAGCTTGACAGGGCTGGCGGCTACACCTTC	TRBV2	NA	TRBJ1-2	TRBD1
CASGNTGSNQPQHF	TGTGCCAGCGGAAACACAGGGAGCAATCAGCCCCAGCATTTT	TRBV27	NA	TRBJ1-5	NA
CASSTQGQGAYEQYF	TGTGCCAGCAGCACTCAAGGACAGGGGGCTTATGAGCAGTACTTC	TRBV27	NA	TRBJ2-7	TRBD1
CASSEGTGAGEKLFF	TGTGCCAGCAGCGAAGGTACAGGGGCGGGGGAAAAACTGTTTTTT	TRBV5-6	NA	TRBJ1-4	TRBD1
CASSLAGGVNEKLFF	TGTGCCAGCAGCTTGGCGGGGGGCGTTAATGAAAAACTGTTTTTT	TRBV7-9	NA	TRBJ1-4	NA
CASRSGTATYEQYF	TGTGCCAGTAGGTCCGGGACAGCGACCTACGAGCAGTACTTC	TRBV19	NA	TRBJ2-7	TRBD1
CSASTTGQNYGYTF	TGCAGTGCTAGTACTACGGGACAGAACTATGGCTACACCTTC	TRBV20-1	NA	TRBJ1-2	TRBD1
CAITRDRGYSGANVLTF	TGTGCCATCACTAGGGACAGGGGTTACTCTGGGGCCAACGTCCTGACTTTC	TRBV10-3	NA	TRBJ2-6	TRBD1
CASGGEGSGETQYF	TGTGCCAGTGGGGGCGAGGGGTCGGGAGAGACCCAGTACTTC	TRBV19	few	TRBJ2-5	NA
CASSVVGLATLGETQYF	TGTGCCAGCAGCGTAGTTGGACTAGCGACCCTGGGAGAGACCCAGTACTTC	TRBV9	NA	TRBJ2-5	TRBD2
CASTSGGADTQYF	TGCGCCAGCACAAGCGGGGGGGCCGATACGCAGTATTTT	TRBV5-1	NA	TRBJ2-3	TRBD2
CASRRWGGSDEQYF	TGTGCCAGCAGACGCTGGGGGGGGTCGGACGAGCAGTACTTC	TRBV6-5	NA	TRBJ2-7	TRBD2
CASSQAVAQLSTDTQYF	TGCGCCAGCAGCCAAGCTGTAGCACAACTAAGCACAGATACGCAGTATTTT	TRBV4-1	NA	TRBJ2-3	NA
CASSLEGQRTDTQYF	TGTGCCAGCAGCTTGGAGGGACAGCGCACAGATACGCAGTATTTT	TRBV5-8	NA	TRBJ2-3	TRBD1
CASSYPSWDSLNYGYTF	TGTGCCAGTAGCTATCCGTCTTGGGACAGCCTTAACTATGGCTACACCTTC	TRBV19	NA	TRBJ1-2	TRBD1
CASSADTPLHEQYF	TGTGCCAGCAGCGCGGACACGCCTCTCCACGAGCAGTACTTC	TRBV6-5	few	TRBJ2-7	NA
CASSINSRQLLAGGETQYF	TGTGCCAGTAGTATTAATAGCCGACAGCTACTAGCGGGTGGAGAGACCCAGTACTTC	TRBV19	once	TRBJ2-5	TRBD2
CASSPWASRIPEAFF	TGTGCCAGTAGTCCTTGGGCCTCGCGTATCCCTGAAGCTTTCTTT	TRBV19	NA	TRBJ1-1	NA
CATSGVGGGSYNEQFF	TGTGCCACCAGTGGGGTCGGGGGAGGATCCTACAATGAGCAGTTCTTC	TRBV24-1	NA	TRBJ2-1	NA
CASSVSGAGEKLFF	TGTGCCAGTAGTGTATCAGGGGCGGGTGAAAAACTGTTTTTT	TRBV19	NA	TRBJ1-4	NA
CASSAGQGHRGYTF	TGTGCCAGCAGTGCCGGACAGGGGCATCGTGGCTACACCTTC	TRBV6-4	NA	TRBJ1-2	TRBD1
CASSPNGGGRALEAFF	TGTGCCAGCAGCCCCAACGGGGGAGGGAGAGCTCTTGAAGCTTTCTTT	TRBV7-9	NA	TRBJ1-1	NA
CASSLLGGGLGTEAFF	TGTGCCAGCAGCTTATTGGGAGGAGGGTTGGGTACTGAAGCTTTCTTT	TRBV5-4	NA	TRBJ1-1	NA
CASSYSGTAGQFF	TGTGCCAGCAGTTACTCGGGCACGGCGGGTCAGTTCTTC	TRBV6-2/TRBV6-3	NA	TRBJ2-1	NA
CATLQGARTEAFF	TGTGCCACTCTCCAGGGGGCGAGGACTGAAGCTTTCTTT	TRBV12-3/TRBV12-4	NA	TRBJ1-1	TRBD1
CASSHREGLYGYTF	TGTGCCAGCAGCCACAGGGAAGGGCTCTATGGCTACACCTTC	TRBV11-3	NA	TRBJ1-2	NA
CASSPPGVIIKETQYF	TGTGCCAGTAGTCCTCCCGGGGTCATCATAAAAGAGACCCAGTACTTC	TRBV19	NA	TRBJ2-5	NA
CASSYSEGGETQYF	TGTGCCAGCAGTTACTCTGAGGGCGGAGAGACCCAGTACTTC	TRBV6-5	NA	TRBJ2-5	NA
CASSLTGGRETQYF	TGTGCCAGCAGCCTAACAGGGGGCAGAGAGACCCAGTACTTC	TRBV7-8	NA	TRBJ2-5	TRBD1
CASSLAGEEAEAFF	TGTGCCAGCAGCTTGGCAGGGGAAGAGGCTGAAGCTTTCTTT	TRBV5-6	few	TRBJ1-1	NA
CASSQAARNGDKASPLHF	TGCGCCAGCAGCCAAGCGGCAAGGAACGGGGATAAGGCTTCACCCCTCCACTTT	TRBV4-1	few	TRBJ1-6	NA
CASSQDTGNEQYF	TGTGCCAGCAGCCAGGATACAGGGAACGAGCAGTACTTC	TRBV3-1/TRBV3-2	NA	TRBJ2-7	NA
CASSQGTGLNQPQHF	TGCGCCAGCAGCCAGGGGACAGGTCTCAATCAGCCCCAGCATTTT	TRBV4-3	NA	TRBJ1-5	TRBD1
CASSQDNSVAYEQYF	TGCGCCAGCAGCCAAGATAATTCGGTCGCCTACGAGCAGTACTTC	TRBV4-3	NA	TRBJ2-7	NA
CASSQPSGGTSGGYNEQFF	TGTGCCAGCAGCCAGCCCTCGGGGGGGACTAGCGGGGGTTACAATGAGCAGTTCTTC	TRBV3-1/TRBV3-2	NA	TRBJ2-1	TRBD2
CASRRDWGGRVETQYF	TGTGCCAGCAGACGTGATTGGGGGGGCAGGGTGGAGACCCAGTACTTC	TRBV7-2	NA	TRBJ2-5	NA
CASRGAGGTDTQYF	TGTGCCAGTAGGGGGGCAGGGGGCACAGATACGCAGTATTTT	TRBV19	NA	TRBJ2-3	NA